The present T cell receptor (beta chain) was sequenced within a study of T-cell reconstitution after alpha-beta-depleted transplantation in children. General observations from the study: The origin of alpha-beta T cells about two months after transplant was reportedly several hundred expanded graft clones.

Germline CDR1 and CDR2: MDHEN and SYDVKM. The length of the CDR3 is 19 residues. As regards this clonotype: The antigen remains undetermined. The junction departs from the called germline gene at one end, perhaps through a read error.

During its preparation, the TCRbeta library received unique molecular identifiers. TCRdb analysed the PCR reads with MiXCR anew, one entry per CDR3 protein. The sample shows 120,000 to 150,000 distinct CDR3 sequences, about 9% of them seen only once. The rearrangement uses TRBV28 and TRBJ2-1; 12 bases agree with TRBD2. Specimen: PBMCs, mostly from graft donor cells, collected 180 days after TCRalphabeta/CD19-depleted stem cell transplant. The clonotype was recovered from a female patient between 2 and 15 years old who had a stem cell transplant for congenital amegakaryocytic thrombocytopenia, so the T cells may come from the graft donor. The CDR3 reads CTSSLGHPPTSGSYNEQFF. The CDR3 DNA reads TGTACCAGCAGTTTAGGTCATCCCCCGACTAGCGGGAGTTACAATGAGCAGTTCTTC.